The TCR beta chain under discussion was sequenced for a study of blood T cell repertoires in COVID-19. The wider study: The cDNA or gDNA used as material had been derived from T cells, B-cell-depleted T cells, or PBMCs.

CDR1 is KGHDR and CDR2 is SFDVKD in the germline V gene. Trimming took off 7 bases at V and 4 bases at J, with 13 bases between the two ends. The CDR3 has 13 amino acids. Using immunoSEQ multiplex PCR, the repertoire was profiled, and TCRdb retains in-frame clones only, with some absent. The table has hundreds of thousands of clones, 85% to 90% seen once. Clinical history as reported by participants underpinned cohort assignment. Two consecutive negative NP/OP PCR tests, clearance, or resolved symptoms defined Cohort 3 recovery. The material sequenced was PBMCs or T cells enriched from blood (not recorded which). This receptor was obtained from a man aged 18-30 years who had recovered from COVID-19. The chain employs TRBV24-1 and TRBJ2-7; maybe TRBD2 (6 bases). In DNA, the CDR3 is TGTGCCACCAGGGGACGGGGGATGTACGAGCAGTACTTC. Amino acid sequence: CATRGRGMYEQYF.